This is a list of T cell receptor beta chains from one sample in a study of blood T cells in healthy people across ages. A single record per CDR3 protein comes from TCRdb applying MiXCR to the 5' RACE reads. The sample has about 670,000 distinct CDR3 sequences; about 51% are singletons. The specimen sequenced was blood. The receptors here all came from a woman aged 80 or over in good health. Both conserved end residues are part of each CDR3. The D gene is left open where the match is weak. Size is omitted from some rows. Given values are once, few, many or a class for expanded clones.

clone_size	v_call	j_call	d_call	cdr3_nt	cdr3_aa
.	TRBV18	TRBJ2-1	.	TGTGCCAGCTCACCGGCCAGTTACAGTGAGCAGTTCTTC	CASSPASYSEQFF
many	TRBV20-1	TRBJ2-1	TRBD2	TGCAGTGCTAGAGATATGCTAGCGGGAGGGCCATCCAATGAGCAGTTCTTC	CSARDMLAGGPSNEQFF
.	TRBV6-5	TRBJ2-3	TRBD2	TGTGCCAGCAGTTACTACGGACTAGCAGAAGATACGCAGTATTTT	CASSYYGLAEDTQYF
.	TRBV3-1	TRBJ2-3	.	TGTGCCAGCAGCCAGGGACTAGCAGGGGGCACGGGTACGCAGTATTTT	CASSQGLAGGTGTQYF
many	TRBV5-1	TRBJ2-7	.	TGCGCCAGCAGACAGTCCTACGAGCAGTACTTC	CASRQSYEQYF
many	TRBV6-6	TRBJ2-3	.	TGTGCCAGCACCAGGGGGGGAAGCACAGATACGCAGTATTTT	CASTRGGSTDTQYF
.	TRBV11-2	TRBJ2-7	.	TGTGCCAGCAGCTTTGGGTCGGGCCCTCGATACGAGCAGTACTTC	CASSFGSGPRYEQYF
.	TRBV5-1	TRBJ2-1	.	TGCGCCAGCAGCGGCGGAGCTGGGAATGAGCAGTTCTTC	CASSGGAGNEQFF
.	TRBV4-2	TRBJ2-3	.	TGTGCCAGCAGCCAACAGGTGATGACAGATACGCAGTATTTT	CASSQQVMTDTQYF
.	TRBV15	TRBJ2-7	.	TGTGCCACCAGCAGAACGTTGGGCTACGAGCAGTACTTC	CATSRTLGYEQYF
many	TRBV20-1	TRBJ2-7	.	TGCAGTGCTATAGCCAGATTGTCCGAGCAGTACTTC	CSAIARLSEQYF
many	TRBV11-2	TRBJ2-5	.	TGTGCCAGCAGCTTAGATGGGATGGGCCAAGAGACCCAGTACTTC	CASSLDGMGQETQYF
.	TRBV29-1	TRBJ2-4	.	TGCAGCGATCGTGTCGGACGGACGTCAAGCATTCAGTACTTC	CSDRVGRTSSIQYF